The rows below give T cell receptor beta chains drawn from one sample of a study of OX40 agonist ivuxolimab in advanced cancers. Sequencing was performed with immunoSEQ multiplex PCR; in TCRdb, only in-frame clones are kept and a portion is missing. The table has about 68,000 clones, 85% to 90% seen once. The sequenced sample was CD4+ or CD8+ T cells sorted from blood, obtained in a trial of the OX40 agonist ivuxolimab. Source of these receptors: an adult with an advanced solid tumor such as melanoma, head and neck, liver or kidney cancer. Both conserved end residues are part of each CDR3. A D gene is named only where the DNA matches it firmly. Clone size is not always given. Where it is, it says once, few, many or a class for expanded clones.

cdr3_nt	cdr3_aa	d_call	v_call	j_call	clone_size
TGTGCCAGCAGCTTACTGGGGGATATCGGGGAGCTGTTTTTT	CASSLLGDIGELFF	-	TRBV7-3	TRBJ2-2	-
TGTGCCAGCAGCTTACGCGGGGCAAGCTACGAGCAGTACTTC	CASSLRGASYEQYF	-	TRBV7-9	TRBJ2-7	-
TGCAGCGTGGGCGGGGAGTATAGCAATCAGCCCCAGCATTTT	CSVGGEYSNQPQHF	-	TRBV29-1	TRBJ1-5	-
TGTGCCAGCAGCTTAAAGGGGGTGGGGACAGGGTATGGCTACACCTTC	CASSLKGVGTGYGYTF	TRBD1	TRBV7-3	TRBJ1-2	-
TGTGCCAGCAGCTTAGAGGGAACTAGCGGGAGAAACGAGCAGTACTTC	CASSLEGTSGRNEQYF	TRBD2	TRBV11-2	TRBJ2-7	once
TGTGCCAGCAGTTCCCCAAGACAGGCTATCTACGAGCAGTACTTC	CASSSPRQAIYEQYF	-	TRBV28	TRBJ2-7	-
TGTGCCAGCAGACTAAACCTTAACTATGGCTACACCTTC	CASRLNLNYGYTF	-	TRBV5-5	TRBJ1-2	-
TGTGCCGGAGGACAGCGGCACGGCTACACCTTC	CAGGQRHGYTF	-	TRBV30	TRBJ1-2	-
TGTGCCAGCAGCTTAAATGCGGGAGGGGTATACAATGAGCAGTTCTTC	CASSLNAGGVYNEQFF	TRBD2	TRBV7-2	TRBJ2-1	-
TGTGCCAGCAGTCAGGACAGCCCTCATCAGCCCCAGCATTTT	CASSQDSPHQPQHF	-	TRBV2	TRBJ1-5	-
TGTGCCAGCAGCTTGGGGGCGACAGGGGACACCGGGGAGCTGTTTTTT	CASSLGATGDTGELFF	TRBD1	TRBV7-6	TRBJ2-2	-
TGTGCCAGCAGTTTTAACAGGGGGCTAGGCCAGCCCCAGCATTTT	CASSFNRGLGQPQHF	TRBD1	TRBV28	TRBJ1-5	-
TGTGCCAGCAGCAGAGACGGGACCGGGGAGCTGTTTTTT	CASSRDGTGELFF	-	TRBV28	TRBJ2-2	-
TGTGCCAGCAGCCCATACCTCGCGGTATCCTACAATGAGCAGTTCTTC	CASSPYLAVSYNEQFF	-	TRBV5-4	TRBJ2-1	-
TGTGCCAGCAGCCTACTAGGGACTAGCGGAGGGGGGAATGAGCAGTTCTTC	CASSLLGTSGGGNEQFF	TRBD2	TRBV2	TRBJ2-1	-
TGTGCCAGCAGCCGGGGGGGTAGCTACAATGAGCAGTTCTTC	CASSRGGSYNEQFF	TRBD2	TRBV11-1	TRBJ2-1	once
TGTGCCAGCAGTGAATTGTTAGGGCAGGGAGGCGACGAGCAGTACTTC	CASSELLGQGGDEQYF	-	TRBV25-1	TRBJ2-7	-
TGTGCCAGCAGCCCGGGGACTAGCGGGAGAAACGAGCAGTACTTC	CASSPGTSGRNEQYF	TRBD2	TRBV7-2	TRBJ2-7	once
TGTGCCAGCAGGAAGGACACGGATGTCGATGAGCAGTTCTTC	CASRKDTDVDEQFF	-	TRBV6-6	TRBJ2-1	-
TGTGCCAGCAGCTGGGGGCTCTCTGGAAACACCATATATTTT	CASSWGLSGNTIYF	-	TRBV5-4	TRBJ1-3	-
TGTGCCAGCAGCTTGGACAGGGGGTCTCGTGGCTACACCTTC	CASSLDRGSRGYTF	TRBD1	TRBV7-2	TRBJ1-2	-
TGCGCCAGCAGCCAAGATGTCATTACGCAGTATTTT	CASSQDVITQYF	-	TRBV4-1	TRBJ2-3	-
TGCGCCAGCAGCTTGGTACCGGAATCCTACAATGAGCAGTTCTTC	CASSLVPESYNEQFF	-	TRBV5-1	TRBJ2-1	-
TGTGCCAGCAGCCCCCCTTCAGGAAATGAGCAGTTCTTC	CASSPPSGNEQFF	-	TRBV7-3	TRBJ2-1	-
TGCGCCAGCAGCCCCGGGGGCATCTCTGGGGCCAACGTCCTGACTTTC	CASSPGGISGANVLTF	-	TRBV4-1	TRBJ2-6	-
TGCAGCCTCTCATGGGGGATAAACACTGAAGCTTTCTTT	CSLSWGINTEAFF	-	TRBV29-1	TRBJ1-1	few
TGTGCCAGCAGCTCGACTAGCTGGGACTCCTACGAGCAGTACTTC	CASSSTSWDSYEQYF	TRBD2	TRBV28	TRBJ2-7	-
TGTGCCAGCAGCTTACGACAGCCCAATCAGCCCCAGCATTTT	CASSLRQPNQPQHF	-	TRBV7-8	TRBJ1-5	once